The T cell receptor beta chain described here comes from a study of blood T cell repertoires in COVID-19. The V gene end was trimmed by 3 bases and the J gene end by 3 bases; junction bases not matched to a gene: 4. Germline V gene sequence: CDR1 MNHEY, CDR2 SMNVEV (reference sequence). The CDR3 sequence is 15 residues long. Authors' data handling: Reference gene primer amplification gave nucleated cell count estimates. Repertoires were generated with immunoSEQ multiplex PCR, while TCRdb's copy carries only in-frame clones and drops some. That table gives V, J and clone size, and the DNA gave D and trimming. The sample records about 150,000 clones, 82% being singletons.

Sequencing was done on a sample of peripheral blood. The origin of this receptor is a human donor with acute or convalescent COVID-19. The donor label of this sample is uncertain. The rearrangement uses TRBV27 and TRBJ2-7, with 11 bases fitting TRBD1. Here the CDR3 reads CASSFTGTGGYEQYF. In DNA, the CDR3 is TGTGCCAGCAGTTTCACCGGGACAGGGGGCTACGAGCAGTACTTC.